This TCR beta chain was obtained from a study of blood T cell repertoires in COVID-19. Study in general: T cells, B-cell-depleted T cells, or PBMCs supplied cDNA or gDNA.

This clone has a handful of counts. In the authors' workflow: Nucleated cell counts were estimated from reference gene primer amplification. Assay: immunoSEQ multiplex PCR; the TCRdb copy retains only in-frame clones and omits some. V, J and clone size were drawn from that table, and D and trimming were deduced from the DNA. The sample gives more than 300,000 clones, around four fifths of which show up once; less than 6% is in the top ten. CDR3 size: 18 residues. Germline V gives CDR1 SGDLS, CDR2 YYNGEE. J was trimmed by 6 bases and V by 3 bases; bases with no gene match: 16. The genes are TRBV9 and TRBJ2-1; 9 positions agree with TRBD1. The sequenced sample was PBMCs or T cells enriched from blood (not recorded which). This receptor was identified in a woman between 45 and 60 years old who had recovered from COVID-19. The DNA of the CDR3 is TGTGCCAGCAGCGCACGACTTCCGCCCGGACAGGGGAGCAATGAGCAGTTCTTC. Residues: CASSARLPPGQGSNEQFF.